This T cell receptor (beta chain) was identified in a study of cytomegalovirus exposure and HLA in healthy donors. The PCR was carried out with 60 Vbeta primers and 13 Jbeta primers. Per the original methods: In a later analysis, of 80 million or so unique beta chains, 9 million to 11 million appeared in at least two donors. Sequencing was performed with immunoSEQ multiplex PCR; in TCRdb, only in-frame clones are kept and a portion is missing. Clonal size and the V and J genes are those of that table, whereas D and trimming came from the DNA. The table lists roughly 120,000 clones, with about 2.2% in the top ten. The donors were healthy bone marrow donors. Study results and caveats: HLA alleles showed associations with 16,951 TCR beta sequences in a later analysis, at a 0.05 false discovery rate. TCR beta chains numbering more than 150 were designated cytomegalovirus-associated.

As concerns this clone: The antigen is unknown.

Germline CDR1 is ENHRY and CDR2 is SYGVKD. After removal of 4 bases from V and 7 bases from J, the junction contained 5 bases not matched to a gene. CDR3 length equals 14 residues. The source is a man in his forties in good health and CMV-seronegative. The chain uses TRBV10-3 and TRBJ2-2; 8 nucleotides agree with TRBD2. The sequencing sample was made of PBMCs. CDR3 region: CAISALSGGGELFF. The CDR3 coding sequence is TGTGCCATCAGTGCTTTGAGCGGGGGCGGGGAGCTGTTTTTT.